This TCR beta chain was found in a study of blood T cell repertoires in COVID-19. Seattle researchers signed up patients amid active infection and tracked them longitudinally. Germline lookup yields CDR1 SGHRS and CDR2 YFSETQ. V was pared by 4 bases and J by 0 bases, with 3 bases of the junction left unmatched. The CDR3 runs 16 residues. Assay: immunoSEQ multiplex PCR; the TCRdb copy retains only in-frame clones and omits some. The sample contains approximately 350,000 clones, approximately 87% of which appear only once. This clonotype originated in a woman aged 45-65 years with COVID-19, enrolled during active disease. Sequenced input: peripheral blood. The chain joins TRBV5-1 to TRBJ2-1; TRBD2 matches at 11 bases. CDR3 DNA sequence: TGCGCCAGCAGCACTACTAGCGGGAGCTCCTACAATGAGCAGTTCTTC. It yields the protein CASSTTSGSSYNEQFF.